This is a list of T cell receptor beta chains from one sample in a study of Ad26.COV2.S vaccination and SARS-CoV-2 variants. TCRdb's table, derived via immunoSEQ multiplex PCR, lists solely in-frame clones and lacks some. Of hundreds of thousands of clones listed, more than 70% were seen once; the top ten hold approximately 1.5%. Sequences were derived from peripheral blood, sampled in a trial of Ad26.COV2.S vaccine versus placebo. These receptors all come from a person between 18 and 65 years old who received the Ad26.COV2.S COVID-19 vaccine or a placebo. Both conserved end residues are part of each CDR3.

V gene	CDR3 protein
TRBV5-6	CASSLGSSYNEQFF
TRBV30	CAWSDPPGSYGYTF
TRBV2	CASSLQGGNTEAFF
TRBV7-9	CASSLASSGTYEQYF
TRBV3-1/TRBV3-2	CASSPWTRYNEQFF
TRBV4-2	CASRLDRGTAKIGEQYF
TRBV16	CASSHEGLGFRRVEQYF
TRBV7-9	CASSFTPRHEQFF
TRBV14	CASSPWTGIPYEQYF
TRBV18	CASSARQGGTYEQYF
TRBV7-9	CASSLSRNTDTQYF
TRBV13	CASSLGGNYGYTF
TRBV2	CASSASRGPEQFF
TRBV7-2	CASSYPTVSGRQYF
TRBV12-3/TRBV12-4	CASSPDWYEQYF
TRBV5-4	CASSSGQSYEQYF
TRBV5-4	CASSLGGRRTDTQYF
TRBV12-3/TRBV12-4	CASSLGYGYTF
TRBV6-2/TRBV6-3	CASSAPYEQYF
TRBV10-3	CAISESEGAGGYTF
TRBV30	CAWSVGLAGINEQFF
TRBV4-1	CASSQVGTAPNEKLFF
TRBV25-1	CASSEGGVNDEQYF
TRBV7-2	CASSVEGTGIGYNQPQHF
TRBV2	CASNFRGQSGNTIYF
TRBV9	CASSVVTEGVPFSGNTIYF
TRBV18	CASSPAAVYEQYF